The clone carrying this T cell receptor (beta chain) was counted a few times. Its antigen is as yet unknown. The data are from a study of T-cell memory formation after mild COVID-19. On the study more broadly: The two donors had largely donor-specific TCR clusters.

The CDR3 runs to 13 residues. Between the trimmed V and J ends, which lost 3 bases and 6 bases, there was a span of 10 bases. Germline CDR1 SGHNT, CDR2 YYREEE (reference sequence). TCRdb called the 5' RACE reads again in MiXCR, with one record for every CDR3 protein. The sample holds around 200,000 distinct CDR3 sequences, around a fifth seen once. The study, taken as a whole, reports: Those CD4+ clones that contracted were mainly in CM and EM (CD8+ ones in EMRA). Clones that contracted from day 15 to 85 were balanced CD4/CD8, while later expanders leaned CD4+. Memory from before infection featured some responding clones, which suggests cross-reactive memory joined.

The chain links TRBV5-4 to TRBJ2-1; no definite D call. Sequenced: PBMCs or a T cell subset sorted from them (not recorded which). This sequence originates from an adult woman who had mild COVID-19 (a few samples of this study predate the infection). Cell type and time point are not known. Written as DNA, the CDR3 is TGTGCCAGCAGCTCAACCGAGTCCAATGAGCAGTTCTTC. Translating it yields CASSSTESNEQFF.